This T cell receptor beta chain was recovered during a study of T-cell memory formation after mild COVID-19. Concerning this clonotype: The target antigen is unknown.

One entry per CDR3 protein results from TCRdb running MiXCR on the 5' RACE reads. The sample lists around 420,000 distinct CDR3 sequences; 24% were seen once. Trimming cost V 0 bases and J 8 bases, with 13 bases left between them. The CDR3 extends over 14 amino acids. Per the germline V gene, CDR1 is ENHRY and CDR2 is SYGVKD. Overall study findings and caveats: Clones which contracted sat mainly in CM and EM if CD4+, and in EMRA if CD8+.

This TCR was sampled from an adult woman who had mild COVID-19 (a few samples of this study predate the infection). Cell type and time point are not known. This chain connects TRBV10-3 to TRBJ1-2; the D is unclear. The sequencing sample was made of PBMCs or a T cell subset sorted from them (not recorded which). CDR3 residues: CAISESTGLGGYTF. CDR3 DNA: TGTGCCATCAGTGAGTCGACGGGTTTAGGGGGCTACACCTTC.